What follows are 9 T cell receptor beta chains derived from one specimen sequenced in a study of shared T cell receptors in the human thymus. The data were produced by immunoSEQ multiplex PCR, yet TCRdb's version contains in-frame clones alone and is incomplete. The profile shows fewer than 700,000 clones, around nine tenths of them singletons. Another study also made use of these data, one on human thymus T cells.

The source material was thymocytes. The origin of the receptors is a boy in the first two years of life with a congenital heart defect.

J is TRBJ1-1 and V is TRBV27; 7 bases align to TRBD1. Germline loops: CDR1 MNHEY, CDR2 SMNVEV (reference sequence). The CDR3 length is 15 residues. With 2 bases clipped from V and 8 bases from J, the junction kept 11 bases outside the gene matches. The CDR3 protein is CASSLRKGAHEEAFF. The CDR3 nucleotides read TGTGCCAGCAGTTTAAGGAAGGGGGCCCACGAGGAAGCTTTCTTT.

The chain combines TRBV28 with TRBJ2-7, with a weak D call TRBD2 (6 bases). CDR3 length: 15 amino acids. Germline V gives CDR1 MDHEN, CDR2 SYDVKM. CDR3 amino acids: CGQQATEGGAYEQYF. The CDR3, as DNA: TGTGGCCAGCAAGCTACGGAGGGTGGGGCCTACGAGCAGTACTTC.

A word on this clone: A read error may account for a junction end that differs from germline. The rearrangement joins TRBV7-9 to TRBJ2-5; D unclear. The CDR3 has 8 residues. Per the germline V gene, CDR1 is SEHNR and CDR2 is FQNEAQ (reference sequence). The DNA for the CDR3 is TGTGCCAGCAGCCCCGAGCACTTC. It yields the protein CASSPEHF.

The chain recombines TRBV14 with TRBJ2-7; 7 nucleotides agree with TRBD1. V shed 0 bases and J 2 bases; nucleotides not matched to a gene: 7. The length of the CDR3 is 16 residues. Germline values: CDR1 SGHDN, CDR2 FVKESK. Here the CDR3 reads CASSQELGDSPYEQYF. CDR3 DNA sequence: TGTGCCAGCAGCCAAGAATTAGGGGACAGCCCCTACGAGCAGTACTTC.

This chain uses TRBV6-5 with TRBJ1-1, with 9 bases that match TRBD1. The V gene end was trimmed by 6 bases and the J gene end by 5 bases; junction bases not matched to a gene: 7. Germline loops: CDR1 MNHEY, CDR2 SVGAGI. This CDR3 contains 14 residues. CDR3 bases: TGTGCCAGCAGGCCACAGGGGGCGCGTACTGAAGCTTTCTTT. Translation gives CASRPQGARTEAFF.

The V gene is TRBV14, the J gene TRBJ1-4, with a weak D call TRBD1 (6 bases). Germline V gene data show CDR1 as SGHDN and CDR2 as FVKESK. V was clipped by 4 bases and J by 8 bases, with 14 bases between them. The CDR3 is 14 amino acids. CDR3 bases: TGTGCCAGCAGCCGAACTCGACAGGCCGAAAAACTGTTTTTT. Translation: CASSRTRQAEKLFF.

This chain links TRBV9 with TRBJ2-7, with TRBD2 matching over 10 bases. The germline CDR1 and CDR2 sequences are SGDLS and YYNGEE. The V segment lost 4 bases and the J segment 0 bases; nucleotides outside the gene matches: 4. This CDR3 comprises 15 residues. The CDR3 is CASSLLAGSSYEQYF. The DNA for the CDR3 is TGTGCCAGCAGCCTACTAGCGGGAAGCTCCTACGAGCAGTACTTC.

V and J are TRBV4-1 and TRBJ1-4; weak D call: TRBD1 (5 bases). The CDR3 spans 14 residues. The germline V gene encodes CDR1 MGHRA and CDR2 YSYEKL. Trimming stripped 2 bases from V and 5 bases from J, with 9 bases between. Here the CDR3 reads CASSQYGGNEKLFF. The CDR3 DNA sequence: TGCGCCAGCAGCCAATACGGGGGGAATGAAAAACTGTTTTTT.

The chain is built from TRBV7-6 and TRBJ2-1; TRBD2 aligns across 10 bases. Trimming cost V 5 bases and J 0 bases; bases outside gene matches: 16. The germline CDR1 and CDR2 sequences are SGHVS and FNYEAQ. The CDR3 spans 20 residues. The CDR3 here is CASSPPRTSGHSSSYNEQFF. CDR3 coding DNA: TGTGCCAGCAGCCCTCCCCGGACTAGCGGACACTCAAGCTCCTACAATGAGCAGTTCTTC.